This passage covers 9 T cell receptor beta chains from one sample sequenced in a study of blood T cells in healthy people across ages. A J-beta primer mix and a sample-barcoded 5' primer were used in a second PCR of roughly 6 to 12 cycles. TCRdb redid the calling of the 5' RACE reads with MiXCR, one entry per CDR3 protein. The sample shows some 1,800,000 distinct CDR3 sequences, approximately 40% of them seen only once. The sequenced sample consisted of blood. The receptors derive from a human donor in good health.

Only a few counts were recorded for this clonotype. The rearrangement uses TRBV12-3 or TRBV12-4 and TRBJ2-7; possibly TRBD1 for D (6 bases). The CDR3 totals 18 residues. The germline V and J ends were trimmed by 0 bases and 2 bases, with 20 bases remaining between them. The CDR3 DNA reads as TGTGCCAGCAGTTTAGCTTACTTGGGACAAGGTGCAGCCTACGAGCAGTACTTC. It yields the protein CASSLAYLGQGAAYEQYF.

In the case of this clonotype: Relative to the germline gene, one junction end is altered; a read error may explain this. The CDR3 DNA reads TGCGCCAGCAGCCCTTATGAGTACGAGCGCTCTGGAGCCAACGTCCTGACTTTC. It encodes CASSPYEYERSGANVLTF. This chain connects TRBV4-1 to TRBJ2-6; no clear D. Germline CDR1 reads MGHRA; CDR2 reads YSYEKL. This CDR3 contains 18 residues.

The chain uses TRBV4-2 and TRBJ1-5; D is unresolved. Germline CDR1 and CDR2: LGHNA and YNFKEQ. The CDR3 length is 15 residues. Trimming removed 0 bases from V and 0 bases from J, with 6 bases in between. The CDR3 region is CASSQDRYSNQPQHF. CDR3 coding DNA: TGTGCCAGCAGCCAAGACAGGTATAGCAATCAGCCCCAGCATTTT.

This clonotype was found a few times. The chain recombines TRBV3-1 with TRBJ2-6; D ambiguous. CDR3 size: 16 residues. V shed 4 bases and J shed 0 bases, with 10 bases lying between them. Germline values: CDR1 LGHDT, CDR2 YNNKEL (reference sequence). As DNA, the CDR3 is TGTGCCAGCAGCCCGTGGGTGAGCTCTGGGGCCAACGTCCTGACTTTC. It specifies CASSPWVSSGANVLTF.

The genes are TRBV4-1 and TRBJ2-7; unclear D gene. Germline CDR1 is MGHRA and CDR2 is YSYEKL. The CDR3 runs to 14 residues. V was pared by 4 bases and J by 1 base, with 11 bases between. The CDR3 protein is CASSPGYLSYEQYF. The CDR3 bases are TGCGCCAGCAGCCCAGGATACTTATCCTACGAGCAGTACTTC.

With regard to this clonotype: This may come from a read error, since a much larger clone is one base off. V usage is TRBV6-2 or TRBV6-3 and J usage is TRBJ2-7; 8 positions match TRBD1. The CDR3 runs to 14 residues. V shed 4 bases, J shed 12 bases, and the junction held 14 bases outside the gene matches. The V gene's germline CDR1 is MNHEY and CDR2 SVGEGT. CDR3 residues: CASSSPRGRETRYF. The CDR3 coding sequence is TGTGCCAGCAGTTCGCCCAGGGGGCGAGAGACCCGGTACTTC.

This clonotype was seen a single time. The gene calls are TRBV7-2 and TRBJ1-5; no reliable D call. Per the germline V gene, CDR1 is SGHTA and CDR2 is FQGNSA. Trimming removed 4 bases at V and 3 bases at J, with 4 bases between. The CDR3 length is 12 residues. CDR3 nucleotide sequence: TGTACCAGCAGCTCGCCCAATCAGCCCCAGCATTTT. Translated: CTSSSPNQPQHF.

The chain carries TRBV7-2 and TRBJ1-2, with D maybe TRBD1 (5 bases). The CDR3 is 15 residues long. V dropped 5 bases and J dropped 2 bases, with 15 bases sitting between them. Looked up from germline, CDR1 is SGHTA and CDR2 is FQGNSA. The CDR3 DNA reads TGTGCCAGCAGCCGCGAAGGACAACGAAACTATGGCTACACCTTC. Residues: CASSREGQRNYGYTF.

This clonotype has a count of ten or more. Mismatch with germline at one junction end may stem from a read error. The genes are TRBV25-1 and TRBJ2-7; 7 bases match TRBD1. CDR3 size: 14 residues. Germline assignment: CDR1 MGHDK and CDR2 SYGVNS. The CDR3 protein is CASSPPDRAYEQYF. The DNA for the CDR3 is TGTGCTAGCAGCCCCCCCGACAGGGCCTACGAGCAGTACTTC.